This T cell receptor (beta chain) appears in the sequencing data of a study of technical replicates of blood from several donors. Regarding this clone: At one end, the junction sequence differs from germline, possibly due to a read error.

The germline CDR1 and CDR2 sequences are MNHEY and SVGAGI. The CDR3 is made up of 14 amino acids. The assay was immunoSEQ multiplex PCR, and TCRdb's table has in-frame clones only and misses some. The sample holds nearly 70,000 clones; about 90% are singletons and the top ten take roughly 0.39%. This receptor was identified in a human donor in good health. Sequencing was done on a sample of T cells isolated from PBMCs. This sequence joins TRBV6-5 and TRBJ2-7, with a possible D match to TRBD2 (6 bases). This chain's CDR3 is CASSLGKYGSPEFF. The CDR3 region has the DNA TGTGCCAGCAGCCTGGGAAAATACGGGAGCCCCGAATTCTTC.